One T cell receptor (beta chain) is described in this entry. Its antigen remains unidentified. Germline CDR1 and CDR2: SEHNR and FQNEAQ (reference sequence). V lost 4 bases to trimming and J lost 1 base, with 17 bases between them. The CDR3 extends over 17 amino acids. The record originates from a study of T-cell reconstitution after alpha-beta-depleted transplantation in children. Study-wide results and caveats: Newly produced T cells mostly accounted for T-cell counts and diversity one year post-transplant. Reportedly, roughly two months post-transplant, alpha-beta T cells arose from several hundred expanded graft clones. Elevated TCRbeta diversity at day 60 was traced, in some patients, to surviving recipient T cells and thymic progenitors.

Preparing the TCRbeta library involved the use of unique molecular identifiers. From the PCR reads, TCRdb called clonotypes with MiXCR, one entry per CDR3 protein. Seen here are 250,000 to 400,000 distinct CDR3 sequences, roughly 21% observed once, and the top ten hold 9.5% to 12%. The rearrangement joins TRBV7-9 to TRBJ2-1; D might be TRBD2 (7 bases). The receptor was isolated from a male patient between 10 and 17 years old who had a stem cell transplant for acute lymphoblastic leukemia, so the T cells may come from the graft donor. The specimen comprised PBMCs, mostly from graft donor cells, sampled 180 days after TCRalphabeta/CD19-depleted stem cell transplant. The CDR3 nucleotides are TGTGCCAGCAGCTACCGCCCTGGGAGGGGGTCCTACAATGAGCAGTTCTTC. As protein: CASSYRPGRGSYNEQFF.